This T cell receptor (beta chain) was recovered during a study of blood T cell repertoires in COVID-19 (dated by TCRdb to about 2020). About the study as a whole: Samples from collaborators originated in the United States, Italy and Spain and spanned both the acute and convalescent phases of COVID-19. The repertoires were made available in a free public database intended to serve as a resource for research on the immune response to SARS-CoV-2. HLA class I and class II types, where available, came from metadata supplied by the sample provider rather than from assay-based typing. Nearly every sample came with metadata listing a de-identified subject ID, COVID-19 status, age in years and sex. The samples were drawn from two sources: the first 160 participants of the ongoing ImmuneRACE study, and 950 to 1,500 subjects contributed by 6 global collaborators. The dataset comprised deeply sampled blood TCRbeta repertoires from subjects exposed to, actively infected with, or recovered from COVID-19. The prospective study material was composed of cDNA or gDNA derived from T cells, B-cell-depleted T cells, or PBMCs. Paper-wide results and their limitations: The amount of clinical and demographic metadata varied by source and participant and was provided uncurated.

The sample holds one count of this clone. Its antigen remains unidentified. No much larger clonotype is one base removed from it; base qualities were not supplied. CDR3 length: 13 amino acids, cysteine to phenylalanine. Just CDR3 DNA is preserved here, 39 bases in frame from base 1. As encoded in the germline V gene, CDR1 is MNHNS while CDR2 is SASEGT. Trimming takes 3 bases from V and 10 bases from J, and the germline ends sit 10 bases apart. One collaborating source in Seattle enrolled patients while the patients were actively infected and followed the patients over time throughout the course of disease. Whole blood was collected in K2EDTA tubes by collaborating institutions according to the institutions' own protocols. For TCRbeta analysis, collaborators shipped samples in one of three forms: frozen whole blood, isolated PBMCs, or DNA extracted from either of those sample types. TCRbeta CDR3 regions were amplified from genomic DNA by means of the immunoSEQ Assay, a bias-controlled multiplex PCR. The authors' pipeline ran thus. The number of nucleated cells in each sample was estimated from the amplification of reference gene primers within the assay. Sequence reads were collapsed and filtered to measure the absolute abundance of every unique TCRbeta CDR3 rearrangement. For each sample, productive Simpson clonality was calculated by taking the square root of Simpson's diversity index across productive rearrangements. Here the immuneACCESS table is served through TCRdb, limited to in-frame sequences with V and J called. Missing clones are a known gap in these copies; in checked studies unresolved V genes cover under half, and the rest lacks a known reason. The V and J calls and the clone size are those of that table, but D and trimming were determined from the DNA. This sample is represented by about 170,000 clones; approximately 84% of them were singletons. 2.5% to 3% of the sample rests with the top ten.

The chain is made from TRBV6-1 and TRBJ1-6, with a tentative D gene TRBD1 over 6 matching bases. The sequence derives from a woman aged 80 or over with COVID-19, enrolled during active disease. The specimen sequenced was peripheral blood. This receptor carries the CDR3 CASSDRGGSPLHF. The nucleotide sequence is given as TGTGCCAGCAGTGACAGGGGTGGGTCACCCCTCCACTTT.